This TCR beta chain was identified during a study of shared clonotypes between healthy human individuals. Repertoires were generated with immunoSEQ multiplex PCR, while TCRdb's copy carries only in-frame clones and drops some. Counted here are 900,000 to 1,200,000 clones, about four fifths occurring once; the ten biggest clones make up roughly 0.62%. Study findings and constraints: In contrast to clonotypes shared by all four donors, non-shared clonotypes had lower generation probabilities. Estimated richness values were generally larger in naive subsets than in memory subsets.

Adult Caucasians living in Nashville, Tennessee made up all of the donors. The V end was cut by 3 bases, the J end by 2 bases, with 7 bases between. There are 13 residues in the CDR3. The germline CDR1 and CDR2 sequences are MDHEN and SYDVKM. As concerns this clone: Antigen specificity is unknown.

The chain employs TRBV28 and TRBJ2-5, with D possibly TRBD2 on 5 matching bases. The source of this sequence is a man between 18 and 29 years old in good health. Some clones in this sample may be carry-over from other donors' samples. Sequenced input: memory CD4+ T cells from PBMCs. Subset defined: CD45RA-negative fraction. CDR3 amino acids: CASSFPGQETQYF. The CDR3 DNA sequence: TGTGCCAGCAGTTTCCCGGGACAAGAGACCCAGTACTTC.